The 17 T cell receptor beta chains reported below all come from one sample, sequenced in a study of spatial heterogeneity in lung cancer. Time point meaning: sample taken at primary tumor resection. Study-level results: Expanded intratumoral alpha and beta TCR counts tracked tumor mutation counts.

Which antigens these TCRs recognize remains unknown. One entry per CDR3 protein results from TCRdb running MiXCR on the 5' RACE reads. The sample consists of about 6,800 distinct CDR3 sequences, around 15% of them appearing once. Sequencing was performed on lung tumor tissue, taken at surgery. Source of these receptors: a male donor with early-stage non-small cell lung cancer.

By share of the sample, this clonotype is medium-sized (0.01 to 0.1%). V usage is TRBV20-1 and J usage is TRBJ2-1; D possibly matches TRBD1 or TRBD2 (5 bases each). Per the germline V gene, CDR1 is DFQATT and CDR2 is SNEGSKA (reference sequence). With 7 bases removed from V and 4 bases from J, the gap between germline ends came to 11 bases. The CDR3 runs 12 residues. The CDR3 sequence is CSVGERYNEQFF. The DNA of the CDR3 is TGCAGTGTGGGGGAGAGATACAATGAGCAGTTCTTC.

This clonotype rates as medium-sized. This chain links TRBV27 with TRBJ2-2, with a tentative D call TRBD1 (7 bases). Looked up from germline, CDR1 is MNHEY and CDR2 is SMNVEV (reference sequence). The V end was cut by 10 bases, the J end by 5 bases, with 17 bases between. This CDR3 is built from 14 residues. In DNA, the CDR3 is TGTGCCACACACTACAGGGGAGGTACCGGGGAGCTGTTTTTT. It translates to CATHYRGGTGELFF.

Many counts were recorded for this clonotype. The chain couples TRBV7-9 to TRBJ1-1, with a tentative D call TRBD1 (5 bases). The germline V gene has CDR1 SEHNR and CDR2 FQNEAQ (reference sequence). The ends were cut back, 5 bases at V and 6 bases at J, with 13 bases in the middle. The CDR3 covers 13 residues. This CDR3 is CASSPTEGPEAFF. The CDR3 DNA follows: TGTGCCAGCAGCCCCACGGAGGGGCCTGAAGCTTTCTTT.

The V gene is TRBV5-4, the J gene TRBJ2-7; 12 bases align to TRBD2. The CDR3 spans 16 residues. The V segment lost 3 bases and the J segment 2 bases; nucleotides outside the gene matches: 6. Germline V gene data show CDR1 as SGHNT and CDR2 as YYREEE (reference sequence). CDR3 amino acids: CASSSPSGRVAYEQYF. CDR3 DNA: TGTGCCAGCAGCTCTCCTAGCGGGAGGGTGGCCTACGAGCAGTACTTC.

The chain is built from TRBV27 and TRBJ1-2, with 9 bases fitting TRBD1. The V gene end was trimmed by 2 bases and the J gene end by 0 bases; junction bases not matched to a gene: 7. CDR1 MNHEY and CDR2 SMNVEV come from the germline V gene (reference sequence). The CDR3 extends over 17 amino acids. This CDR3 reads CASSLRQGVSANYGYTF. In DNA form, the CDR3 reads TGTGCCAGCAGTTTAAGACAGGGGGTCTCGGCTAACTATGGCTACACCTTC.

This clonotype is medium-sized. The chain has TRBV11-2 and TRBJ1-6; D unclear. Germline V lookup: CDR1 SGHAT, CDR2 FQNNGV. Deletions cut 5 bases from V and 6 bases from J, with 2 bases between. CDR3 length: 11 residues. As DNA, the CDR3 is TGTGCCAGCAGCCCTAATTCACCCCTCCACTTT. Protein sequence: CASSPNSPLHF.

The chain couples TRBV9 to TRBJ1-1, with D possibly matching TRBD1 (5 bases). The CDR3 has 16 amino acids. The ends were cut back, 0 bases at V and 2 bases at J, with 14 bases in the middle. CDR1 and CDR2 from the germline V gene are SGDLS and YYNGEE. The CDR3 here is CASSVGGGTTNTEAFF. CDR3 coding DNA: TGTGCCAGCAGCGTAGGAGGAGGGACGACAAACACTGAAGCTTTCTTT.

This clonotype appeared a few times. CDR3 protein: CASSLSGTGNTEAFF. Written as DNA, the CDR3 is TGTGCCAGCAGTCTAAGCGGGACAGGGAACACTGAAGCTTTCTTT. The genes are TRBV27 and TRBJ1-1, with 8 bases that match TRBD1. Unmatched junction bases numbered 6, after V lost 5 bases and J lost 1 base. This CDR3 has 15 amino acids. Germline CDR1 reads MNHEY; CDR2 reads SMNVEV (reference sequence).

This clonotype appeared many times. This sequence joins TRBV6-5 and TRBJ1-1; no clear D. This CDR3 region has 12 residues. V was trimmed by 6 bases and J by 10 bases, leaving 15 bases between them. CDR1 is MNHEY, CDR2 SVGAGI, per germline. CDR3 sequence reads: CASRGEGGRAFF. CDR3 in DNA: TGTGCCAGCAGGGGCGAGGGAGGGAGAGCTTTCTTT.

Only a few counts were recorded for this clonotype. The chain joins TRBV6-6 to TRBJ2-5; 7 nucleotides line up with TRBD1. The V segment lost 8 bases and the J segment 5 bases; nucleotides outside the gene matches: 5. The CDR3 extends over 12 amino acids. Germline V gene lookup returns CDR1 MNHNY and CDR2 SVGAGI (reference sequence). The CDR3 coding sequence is TGTGCCAGCGGACAGGCTGCGGAGACCCAGTACTTC. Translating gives CASGQAAETQYF.

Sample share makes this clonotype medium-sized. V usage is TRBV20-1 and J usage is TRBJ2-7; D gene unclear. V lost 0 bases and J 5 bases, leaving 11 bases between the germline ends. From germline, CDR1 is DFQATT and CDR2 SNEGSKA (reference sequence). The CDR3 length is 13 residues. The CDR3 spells CSARDIQAHEQYF. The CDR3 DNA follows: TGCAGTGCTAGAGATATCCAGGCCCACGAGCAGTACTTC.

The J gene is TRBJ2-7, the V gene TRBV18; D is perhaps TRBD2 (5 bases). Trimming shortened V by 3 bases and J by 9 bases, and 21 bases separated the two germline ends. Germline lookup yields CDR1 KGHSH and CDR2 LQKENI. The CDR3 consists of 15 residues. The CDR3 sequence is CASSPSEGAGVRQYF. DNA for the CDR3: TGTGCCAGCTCACCCTCAGAGGGAGCCGGTGTCAGGCAGTACTTC.

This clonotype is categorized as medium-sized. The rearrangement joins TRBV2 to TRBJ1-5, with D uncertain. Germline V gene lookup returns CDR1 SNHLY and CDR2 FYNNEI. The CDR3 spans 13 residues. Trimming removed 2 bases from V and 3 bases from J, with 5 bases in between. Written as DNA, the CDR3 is TGTGCCAGCAGTGAAACCCACAATCAGCCCCAGCATTTT. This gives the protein CASSETHNQPQHF.

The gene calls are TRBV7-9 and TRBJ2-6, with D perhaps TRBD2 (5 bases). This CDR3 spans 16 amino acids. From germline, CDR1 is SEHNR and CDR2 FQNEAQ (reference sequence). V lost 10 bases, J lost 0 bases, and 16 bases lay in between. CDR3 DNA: TGTGCCACTTCTGACTACGGGCACTCTGGGGCCAACGTCCTGACTTTC. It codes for CATSDYGHSGANVLTF.

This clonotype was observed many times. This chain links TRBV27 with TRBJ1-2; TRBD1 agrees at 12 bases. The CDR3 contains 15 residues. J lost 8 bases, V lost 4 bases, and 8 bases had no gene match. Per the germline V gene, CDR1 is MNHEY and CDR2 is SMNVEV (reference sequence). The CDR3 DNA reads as TGTGCCAGCAGTTCCGCCGGGACAGGGGGCCGAGGCTACACCTTC. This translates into CASSSAGTGGRGYTF.

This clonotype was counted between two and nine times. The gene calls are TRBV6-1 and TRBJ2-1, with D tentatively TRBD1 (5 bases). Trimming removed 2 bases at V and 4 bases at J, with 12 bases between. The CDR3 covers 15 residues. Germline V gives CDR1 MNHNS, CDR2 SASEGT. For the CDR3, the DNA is TGTGCCAGCAGTGAATTTAGCAGGGATTACAATGAGCAGTTCTTC. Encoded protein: CASSEFSRDYNEQFF.

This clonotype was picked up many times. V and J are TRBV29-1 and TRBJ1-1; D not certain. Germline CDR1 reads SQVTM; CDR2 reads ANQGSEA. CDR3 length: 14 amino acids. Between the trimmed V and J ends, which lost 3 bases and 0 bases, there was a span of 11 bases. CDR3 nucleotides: TGCAGCGTTGATTTAGGCACCATGAACACTGAAGCTTTCTTT. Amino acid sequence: CSVDLGTMNTEAFF.